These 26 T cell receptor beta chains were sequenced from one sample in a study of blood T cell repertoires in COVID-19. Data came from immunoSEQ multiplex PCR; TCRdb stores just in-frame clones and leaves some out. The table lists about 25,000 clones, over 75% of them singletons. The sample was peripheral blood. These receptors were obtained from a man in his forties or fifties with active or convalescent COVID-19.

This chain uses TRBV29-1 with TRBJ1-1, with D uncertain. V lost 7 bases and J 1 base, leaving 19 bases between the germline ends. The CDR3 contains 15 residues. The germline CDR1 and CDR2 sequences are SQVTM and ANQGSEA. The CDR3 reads CSARSGDRPNTEAFF. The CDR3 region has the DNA TGCAGCGCCCGAAGCGGTGACCGACCGAACACTGAAGCTTTCTTT. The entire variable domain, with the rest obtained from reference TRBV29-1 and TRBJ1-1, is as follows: SAVISQKPSRDICQRGTSLTIQCQVDSQVTMMFWYRQQPGQSLTLIATANQGSEATYESGFVIDKFPISRPNLTFSTLTVSNMSPEDSSIYLCSARSGDRPNTEAFFGQGTRLTVV.

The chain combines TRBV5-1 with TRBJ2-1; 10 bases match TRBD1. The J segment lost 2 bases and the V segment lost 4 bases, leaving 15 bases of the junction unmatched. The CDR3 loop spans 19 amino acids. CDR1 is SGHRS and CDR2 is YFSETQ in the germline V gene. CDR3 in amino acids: CASSRRQGASLATYNEQFF. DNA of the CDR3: TGCGCCAGCAGCAGACGACAGGGGGCCTCGCTAGCAACCTACAATGAGCAGTTCTTC. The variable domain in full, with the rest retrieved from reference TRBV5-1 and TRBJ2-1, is KAGVTQTPRYLIKTRGQQVTLSCSPISGHRSVSWYQQTPGQGLQFLFEYFSETQRNKGNFPGRFSGRQFSNSRSEMNVSTLELGDSALYLCASSRRQGASLATYNEQFFGPGTRLTVL.

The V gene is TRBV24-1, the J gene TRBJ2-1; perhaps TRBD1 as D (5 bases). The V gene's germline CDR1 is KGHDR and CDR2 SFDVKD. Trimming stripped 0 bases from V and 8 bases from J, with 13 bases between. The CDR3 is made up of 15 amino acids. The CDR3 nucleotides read TGTGCCACCAGTGATTTGGGTTCAGGGATTCATGAGCAGTTCTTC. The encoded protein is CATSDLGSGIHEQFF.

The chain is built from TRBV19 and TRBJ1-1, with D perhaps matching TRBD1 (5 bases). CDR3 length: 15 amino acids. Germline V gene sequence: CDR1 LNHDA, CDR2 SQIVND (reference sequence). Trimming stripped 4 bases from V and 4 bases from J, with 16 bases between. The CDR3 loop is CASSKGDSATTEAFF. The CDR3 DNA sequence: TGTGCCAGTAGTAAAGGGGATTCGGCCACCACTGAAGCTTTCTTT.

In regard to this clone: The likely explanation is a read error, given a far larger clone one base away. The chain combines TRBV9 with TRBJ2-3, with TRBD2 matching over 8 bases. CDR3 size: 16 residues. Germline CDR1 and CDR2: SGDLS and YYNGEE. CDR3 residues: CASRVDLTGGADTQYF. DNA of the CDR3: TGTGCCAGCCGCGTAGACCTGACGGGGGGGGCAGATACGCAGTATTTT. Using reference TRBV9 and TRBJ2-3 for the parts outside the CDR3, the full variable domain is DSGVTQTPKHLITATGQRVTLRCSPRSGDLSVYWYQQSLDQGLQFLIQYYNGEERAKGNILERFSAQQFPDLHSELNLSSLELGDSALYFCASRVDLTGGADTQYFGPGTRLTVL.

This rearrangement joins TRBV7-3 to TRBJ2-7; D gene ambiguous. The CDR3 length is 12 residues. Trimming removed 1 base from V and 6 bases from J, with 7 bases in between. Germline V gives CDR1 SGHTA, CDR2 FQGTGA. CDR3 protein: CASSLNGREQYF. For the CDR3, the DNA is TGTGCCAGCAGCTTAAATGGGCGCGAGCAGTACTTC.

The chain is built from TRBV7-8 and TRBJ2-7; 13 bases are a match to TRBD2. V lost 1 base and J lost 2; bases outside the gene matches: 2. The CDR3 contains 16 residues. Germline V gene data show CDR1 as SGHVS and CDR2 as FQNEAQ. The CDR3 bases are TGTGCCAGCAGCTTAGTACTAGCGGGAGGGGCCTACGAGCAGTACTTC. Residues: CASSLVLAGGAYEQYF.

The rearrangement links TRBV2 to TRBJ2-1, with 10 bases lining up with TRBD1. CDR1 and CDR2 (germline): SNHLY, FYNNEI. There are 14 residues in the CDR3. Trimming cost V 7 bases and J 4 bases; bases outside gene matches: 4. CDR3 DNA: TGTGCCAGCAACCGGGACAGGGGATACAATGAGCAGTTCTTC. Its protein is CASNRDRGYNEQFF.

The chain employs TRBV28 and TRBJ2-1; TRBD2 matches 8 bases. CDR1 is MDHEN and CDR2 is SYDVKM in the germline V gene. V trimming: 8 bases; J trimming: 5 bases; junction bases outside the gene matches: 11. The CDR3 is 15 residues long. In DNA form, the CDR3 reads TGTGCCAGCCATATAGGCGGGGGGCTTGACAATGAGCAGTTCTTC. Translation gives CASHIGGGLDNEQFF.

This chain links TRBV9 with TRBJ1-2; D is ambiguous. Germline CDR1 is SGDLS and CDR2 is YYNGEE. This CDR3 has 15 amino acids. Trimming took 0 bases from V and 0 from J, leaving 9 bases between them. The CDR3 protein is CASSVAKISNYGYTF. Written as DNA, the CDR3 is TGTGCCAGCAGCGTAGCTAAGATATCTAACTATGGCTACACCTTC.

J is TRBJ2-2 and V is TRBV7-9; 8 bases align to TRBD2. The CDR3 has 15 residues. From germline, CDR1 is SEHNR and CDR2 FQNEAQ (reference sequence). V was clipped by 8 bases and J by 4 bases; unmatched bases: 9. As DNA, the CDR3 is TGTGCCAGCCAAGGAGCGGGAGTTTTCACCGGGGAGCTGTTTTTT. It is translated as CASQGAGVFTGELFF.

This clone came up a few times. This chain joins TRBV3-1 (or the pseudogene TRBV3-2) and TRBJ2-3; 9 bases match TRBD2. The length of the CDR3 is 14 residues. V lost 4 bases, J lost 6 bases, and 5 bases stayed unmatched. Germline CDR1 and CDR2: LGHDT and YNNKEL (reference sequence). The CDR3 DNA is TGTGCCAGCAGCCGTAACGGACTAGCGGATACGCAGTATTTT. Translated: CASSRNGLADTQYF.

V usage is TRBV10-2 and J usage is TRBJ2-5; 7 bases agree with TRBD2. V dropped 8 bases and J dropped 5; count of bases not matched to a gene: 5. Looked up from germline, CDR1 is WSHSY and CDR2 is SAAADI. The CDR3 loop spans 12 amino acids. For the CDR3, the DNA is TGCGCCAGCGGGAGGGCTCCGGAGACCCAGTACTTC. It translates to CASGRAPETQYF.

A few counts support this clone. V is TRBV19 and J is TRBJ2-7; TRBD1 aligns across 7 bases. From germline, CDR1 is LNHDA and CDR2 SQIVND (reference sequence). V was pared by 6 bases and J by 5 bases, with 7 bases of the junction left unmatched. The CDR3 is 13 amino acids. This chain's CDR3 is CASSETGIHEQYF. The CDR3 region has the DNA TGTGCCAGTAGCGAGACAGGGATCCACGAGCAGTACTTC.

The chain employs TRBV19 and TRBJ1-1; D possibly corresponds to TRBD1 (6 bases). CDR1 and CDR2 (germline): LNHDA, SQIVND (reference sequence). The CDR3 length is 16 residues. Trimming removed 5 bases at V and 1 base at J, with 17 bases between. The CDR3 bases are TGTGCCAGTAGTGAGGGGAACAGGGCTGGGAACACTGAAGCTTTCTTT. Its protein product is CASSEGNRAGNTEAFF. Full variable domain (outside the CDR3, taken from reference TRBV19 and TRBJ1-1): DGGITQSPKYLFRKEGQNVTLSCEQNLNHDAMYWYRQDPGQGLRLIYYSQIVNDFQKGDIAEGYSVSREKKESFPLTVTSAQKNPTAFYLCASSEGNRAGNTEAFFGQGTRLTVV.

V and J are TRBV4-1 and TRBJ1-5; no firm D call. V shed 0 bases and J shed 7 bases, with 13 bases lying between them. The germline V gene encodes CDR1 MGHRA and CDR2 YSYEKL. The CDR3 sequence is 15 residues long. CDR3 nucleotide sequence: TGCGCCAGCAGCCAAGATCCGGGGTTCAACCAGCCCCAGCATTTT. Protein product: CASSQDPGFNQPQHF.

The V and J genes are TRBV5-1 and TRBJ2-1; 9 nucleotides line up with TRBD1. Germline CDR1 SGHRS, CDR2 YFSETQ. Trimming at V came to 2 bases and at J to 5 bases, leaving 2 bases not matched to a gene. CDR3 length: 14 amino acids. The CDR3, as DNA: TGCGCCAGCAGCTTCGGGACAGGGCACAATGAGCAGTTCTTC. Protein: CASSFGTGHNEQFF.

CDR3 residues: CASSLRQGGTLDTQYF. The DNA for the CDR3 is TGTGCCAGCAGCCTGAGACAGGGCGGAACTCTAGATACGCAGTATTTT. The V and J genes are TRBV7-3 and TRBJ2-3; 7 nucleotides match TRBD1. CDR1 SGHTA and CDR2 FQGTGA come from the germline V gene. This CDR3 is built from 16 residues. The V gene end was trimmed by 5 bases and the J gene end by 5 bases; junction bases not matched to a gene: 13.

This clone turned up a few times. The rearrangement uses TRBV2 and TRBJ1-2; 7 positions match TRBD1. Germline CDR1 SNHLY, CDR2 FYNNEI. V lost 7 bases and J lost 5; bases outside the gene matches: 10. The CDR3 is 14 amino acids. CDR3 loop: CASTGPGTEYGYTF. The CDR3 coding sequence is TGTGCCAGCACCGGGCCCGGGACAGAATATGGCTACACCTTC. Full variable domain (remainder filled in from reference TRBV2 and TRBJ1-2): EPEVTQTPSHQVTQMGQEVILRCVPISNHLYFYWYRQILGQKVEFLVSFYNNEISEKSEIFDDQFSVERPDGSNFTLKIRSTKLEDSAMYFCASTGPGTEYGYTFGSGTRLTVV.

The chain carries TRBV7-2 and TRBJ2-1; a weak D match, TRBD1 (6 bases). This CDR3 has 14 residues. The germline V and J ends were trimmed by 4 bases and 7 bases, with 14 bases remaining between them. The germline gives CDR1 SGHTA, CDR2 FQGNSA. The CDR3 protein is CASSSRTVGNEQFF. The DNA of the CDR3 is TGTGCCAGCAGCTCACGGACAGTGGGGAATGAGCAGTTCTTC.

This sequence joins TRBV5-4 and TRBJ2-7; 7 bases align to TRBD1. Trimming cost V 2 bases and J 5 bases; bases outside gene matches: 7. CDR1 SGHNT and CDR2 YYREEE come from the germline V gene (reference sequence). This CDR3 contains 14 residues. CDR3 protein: CASSFPDRTDEQYF. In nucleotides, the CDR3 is TGTGCCAGCAGCTTCCCGGACAGGACCGACGAGCAGTACTTC.

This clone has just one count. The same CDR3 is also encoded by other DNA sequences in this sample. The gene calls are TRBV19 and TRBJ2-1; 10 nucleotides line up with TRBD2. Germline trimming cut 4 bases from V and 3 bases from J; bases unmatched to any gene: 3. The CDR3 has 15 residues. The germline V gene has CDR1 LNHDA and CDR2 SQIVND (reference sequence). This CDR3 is CASSKTSGDYNEQFF. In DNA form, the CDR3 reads TGTGCCAGTAGTAAAACTAGCGGGGACTACAATGAGCAGTTCTTC.

CDR3 sequence reads: CASSLMDTEAFF. The CDR3 DNA reads as TGTGCCAGCTCTCTAATGGACACTGAAGCTTTCTTT. The J gene is TRBJ1-1, the V gene TRBV2; D remains unclear. CDR3 size: 12 residues. Deletions cut 8 bases from V and 3 bases from J, with 10 bases between. Germline CDR1 is SNHLY and CDR2 is FYNNEI.

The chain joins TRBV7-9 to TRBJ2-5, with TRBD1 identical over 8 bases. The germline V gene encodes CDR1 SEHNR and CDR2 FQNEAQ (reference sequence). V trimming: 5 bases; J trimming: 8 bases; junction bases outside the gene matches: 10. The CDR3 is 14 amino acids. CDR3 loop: CASSNNARGLTQYF. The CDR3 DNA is TGTGCCAGCAGCAATAACGCCAGGGGGCTAACCCAGTACTTC.

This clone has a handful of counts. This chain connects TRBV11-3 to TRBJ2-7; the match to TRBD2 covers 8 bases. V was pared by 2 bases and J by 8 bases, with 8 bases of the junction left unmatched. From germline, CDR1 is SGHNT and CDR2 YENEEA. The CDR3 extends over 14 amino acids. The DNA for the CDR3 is TGTGCCAGCAGCTTACCCTCGAGCGGGAGCCAGCAGTACTTC. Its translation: CASSLPSSGSQQYF.

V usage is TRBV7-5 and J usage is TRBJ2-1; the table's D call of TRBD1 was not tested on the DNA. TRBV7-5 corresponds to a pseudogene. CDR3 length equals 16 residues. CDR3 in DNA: TGTGTCAGAAGCTTAGATGCGGGACAGGGGGACAATGAGCAGTTCTTC. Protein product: CVRSLDAGQGDNEQFF.